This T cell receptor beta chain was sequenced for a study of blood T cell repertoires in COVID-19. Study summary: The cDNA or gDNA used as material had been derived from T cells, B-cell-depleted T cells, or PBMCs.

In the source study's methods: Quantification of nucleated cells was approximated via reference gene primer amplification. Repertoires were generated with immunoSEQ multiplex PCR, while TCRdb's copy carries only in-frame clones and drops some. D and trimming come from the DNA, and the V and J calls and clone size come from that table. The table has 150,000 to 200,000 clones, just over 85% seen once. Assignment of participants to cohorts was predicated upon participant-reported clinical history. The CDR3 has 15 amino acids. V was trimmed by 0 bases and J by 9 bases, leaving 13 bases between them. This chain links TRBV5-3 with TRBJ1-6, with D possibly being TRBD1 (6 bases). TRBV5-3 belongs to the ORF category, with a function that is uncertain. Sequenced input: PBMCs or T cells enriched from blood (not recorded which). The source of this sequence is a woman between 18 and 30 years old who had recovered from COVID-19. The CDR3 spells CARSLATGSPSPLHF. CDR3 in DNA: TGTGCCAGAAGCTTGGCCACAGGGTCCCCTTCACCCCTCCACTTT.